The subject of this entry is one TCR beta chain. This sample was included in a study of blood T cell repertoires in COVID-19. Method: immunoSEQ multiplex PCR; TCRdb's copy keeps in-frame clones and lacks some. The data contain about 480,000 clones, approximately 88% of them seen just once; the ten biggest clones take up about 2%. Germline V gene sequence: CDR1 LNHDA, CDR2 SQIVND (reference sequence). V dropped 6 bases and J dropped 4; count of bases not matched to a gene: 5. The CDR3 loop spans 14 amino acids. Sequenced material: PBMCs or T cells enriched from blood (not recorded which). The V gene is TRBV19, the J gene TRBJ2-1, with 8 bases fitting TRBD1. The receptor was isolated from a woman aged 40 to 50 who had recovered from COVID-19. CDR3 nucleotides: TGTGCCAGTAGGAGGGGGGACAGGTACAATGAGCAGTTCTTC. This codes for CASRRGDRYNEQFF.